This entry concerns a single TCR beta chain. CDR3 length: 17 amino acids. The V and J ends lost 2 bases and 0 bases, in that order; junction bases with no gene match: 6. Germline lookup yields CDR1 KGHSH and CDR2 LQKENI. Autoimmune disease history or systemic immunosuppression led to patient exclusion. Profiling relied on immunoSEQ multiplex PCR, and the TCRdb table lists in-frame clones only, not all of them. The table shows some 35,000 clones, with 82% occurring only once. The sample is drawn from a study of OX40 agonist ivuxolimab in advanced cancers. About the research overall: Ivuxolimab, an agonistic anti-OX40 (CD134) antibody, was given to patients. Among those enrolled, mean age was about 62 years (range roughly 20 to 80) and 75% to 90% were male. Three patients, one with hepatocellular carcinoma and two with cutaneous melanoma, achieved partial responses.

The material sequenced was CD4+ or CD8+ T cells sorted from blood, taken in a trial of the OX40 agonist ivuxolimab. This clonotype was obtained from an adult with an advanced solid tumor such as melanoma, head and neck, liver or kidney cancer. The chain recombines TRBV18 with TRBJ2-7, with TRBD2 matching over 11 bases. The CDR3 here is CASSPYGTSGGSYEQYF. The DNA of the CDR3 is TGTGCCAGCTCACCATACGGGACTAGCGGAGGCTCCTACGAGCAGTACTTC.